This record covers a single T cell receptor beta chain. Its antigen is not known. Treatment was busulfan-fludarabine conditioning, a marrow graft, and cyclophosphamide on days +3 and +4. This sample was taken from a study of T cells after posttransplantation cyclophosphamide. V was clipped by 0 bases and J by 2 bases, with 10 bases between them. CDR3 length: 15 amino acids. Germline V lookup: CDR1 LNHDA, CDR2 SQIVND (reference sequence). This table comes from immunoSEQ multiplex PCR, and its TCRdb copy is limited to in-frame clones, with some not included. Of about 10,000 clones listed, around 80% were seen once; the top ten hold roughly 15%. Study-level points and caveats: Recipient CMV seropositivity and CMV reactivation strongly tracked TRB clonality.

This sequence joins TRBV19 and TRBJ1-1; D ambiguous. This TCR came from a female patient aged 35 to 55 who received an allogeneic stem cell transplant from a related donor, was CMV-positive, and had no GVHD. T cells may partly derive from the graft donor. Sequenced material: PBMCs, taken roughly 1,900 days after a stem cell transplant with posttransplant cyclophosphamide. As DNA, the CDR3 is TGTGCCAGTAGTATAGATTACAGAGCAAACACTGAAGCTTTCTTT. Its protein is CASSIDYRANTEAFF.